Below are 23 T cell receptor beta chains sequenced from a single sample in a study of breast tumors, draining lymph nodes, adjacent tissues. Using its own MiXCR run on the multiplex PCR reads, TCRdb lists one record per CDR3 protein. The sample comprises around 250,000 distinct CDR3 sequences, under 40% of which are singletons, and over 3.5% rests with the top ten. Samples came from axillary lymph nodes draining the breast cancer. The sequencing input was axillary lymph node tissue. The receptors derive from a female donor with breast cancer. Some clones in this sample may be carry-over from other donors' samples.

The chain employs TRBV5-6 and TRBJ1-2; 7 bases are a match to TRBD1. This CDR3 region has 15 residues. Looked up from germline, CDR1 is SGHDT and CDR2 is YYEEEE. V gave up 7 bases and J gave up 7 bases; unmatched junction bases: 16. The DNA for the CDR3 is TGTGCCAGCGCCCGGGACAGAGCGGGGTGGGGTGGCTACACCTTC. Its translation: CASARDRAGWGGYTF.

The chain couples TRBV15 to TRBJ2-3; the D is unclear. Germline-derived CDR1 and CDR2 are LNHNV and YYDKDF (reference sequence). V was trimmed by 0 bases and J by 4 bases, leaving 8 bases between them. CDR3 length: 14 amino acids. CDR3 nucleotide sequence: TGTGCCACCAGCAGAGACCCGGCTCCAGATACGCAGTATTTT. Its translation is CATSRDPAPDTQYF.

Many counts were recorded for this clonotype. J is TRBJ2-7 and V is TRBV6-6, with 7 bases that match TRBD2. The germline CDR1 and CDR2 sequences are MNHNY and SVGAGI (reference sequence). There are 15 residues in the CDR3. The V segment lost 7 bases and the J segment 2 bases; nucleotides outside the gene matches: 11. In DNA form, the CDR3 reads TGTGCCAGCACCGTCCGGGGGGTTCATCCCTACGAGCAGTACTTC. Its protein is CASTVRGVHPYEQYF.

This clonotype turned up a few times. A read error may explain this, as a much larger clone is one base away. This chain connects TRBV14 to TRBJ2-7, with 12 bases aligning to TRBD1. The CDR3 covers 15 residues. The germline CDR1 and CDR2 sequences are SGHDN and FVKESK. In DNA form, the CDR3 reads TGTGCCAGCAGCCGGCTCGGGACAGGGGGCCACGAGCCGTACTTC. This codes for CASSRLGTGGHEPYF.

There are many counts of this clonotype. The rearrangement uses TRBV4-3 and TRBJ2-7; D unclear. Trimming shortened V by 0 bases and J by 0 bases, and 6 bases separated the two germline ends. The CDR3 sequence is 14 residues long. Germline V gives CDR1 LGHNA, CDR2 YSLEER. CDR3 loop: CASSQEYFSYEQYF. The CDR3 DNA sequence: TGCGCCAGCAGCCAAGAGTACTTCTCCTACGAGCAGTACTTC.

This clonotype was seen repeatedly, ten times or more. DNA for the CDR3: TGTGCCAGTACCCAGGGCCCCCCCGGTTCACCCCTCCACTTT. Residues: CASTQGPPGSPLHF. The chain is built from TRBV19 and TRBJ1-6, with a weak D call TRBD1 (5 bases). There are 14 residues in the CDR3. CDR1 and CDR2 from the germline V gene are LNHDA and SQIVND (reference sequence). V dropped 7 bases and J dropped 9 bases, with 16 bases sitting between them.

The genes are TRBV11-3 and TRBJ2-5; 9 bases match TRBD2. The CDR3 covers 12 residues. The ends lost 5 bases at V and 6 bases at J; junction bases unmatched: 1. Germline assignment: CDR1 SGHNT and CDR2 YENEEA. CDR3 region: CASSLAGQTQYF. The CDR3, as DNA: TGTGCCAGCAGCCTAGCGGGACAGACCCAGTACTTC.

This clonotype has ten or more counts. The chain uses TRBV6-5 and TRBJ1-3, with 8 bases identical to TRBD1. The germline V gene has CDR1 MNHEY and CDR2 SVGAGI. The CDR3 totals 15 residues. Germline trimming cut 8 bases from V and 2 bases from J; bases unmatched to any gene: 8. CDR3 sequence: CASGMATGAGNTIYF. The CDR3 DNA reads as TGTGCCAGCGGGATGGCGACAGGGGCTGGAAACACCATATATTTT.

The chain combines TRBV19 with TRBJ1-4; 7 bases are shared with TRBD1. Per germline, CDR1 LNHDA and CDR2 SQIVND (reference sequence). With V trimmed by 2 bases and J by 7 bases, 7 bases remained unmatched. This CDR3 is 15 amino acids long. The CDR3 reads CASSISGDSSEKLFF. The CDR3 coding sequence is TGTGCCAGTAGTATAAGCGGGGACAGCTCTGAAAAACTGTTTTTT.

This clonotype appeared many times. V and J are TRBV12-3 or TRBV12-4 and TRBJ1-4; 10 bases align to TRBD1. V lost 6 bases to trimming and J lost 7 bases; unmatched junction nucleotides: 8. This CDR3 comprises 15 residues. The CDR3 nucleotides read TGTGCCAGCAGCCTCATTGGACAGGGGGGTGAAAAACTGTTTTTT. It translates to CASSLIGQGGEKLFF.

This clonotype was counted ten times or more. The CDR3 region has the DNA TGTGCCAGCCGACACTTCAACCGTAATGAGCAGTTCTTC. Its translation: CASRHFNRNEQFF. The chain uses TRBV19 and TRBJ2-1; D is unresolved. Between the trimmed V and J ends, which lost 9 bases and 7 bases, there was a span of 16 bases. The germline CDR1 and CDR2 sequences are LNHDA and SQIVND (reference sequence). The CDR3 sequence is 13 residues long.

The J gene is TRBJ1-4, the V gene TRBV6-1, with D maybe TRBD1 (6 bases). Germline values: CDR1 MNHNS, CDR2 SASEGT. The V end lost 4 bases, the J end lost 6 bases, and 12 bases lay between the germline ends. There are 14 residues in the CDR3. The CDR3 sequence: CASSVQGMDEKLFF. DNA of the CDR3: TGTGCCAGCAGTGTACAGGGAATGGATGAAAAACTGTTTTTT.

This clonotype occurred many times. The rearrangement uses TRBV7-8 and TRBJ2-5; D is unresolved. Trimming removed 2 bases from V and 3 bases from J, with 10 bases in between. The CDR3 totals 14 residues. CDR1 is SGHVS and CDR2 is FQNEAQ in the germline V gene. In nucleotides, the CDR3 is TGTGCCAGCAGCTTAATCGGCGCTAAAGAGACCCAGTACTTC. It is translated as CASSLIGAKETQYF.

The table lists this clonotype with many counts. V gene TRBV10-3 combines with J gene TRBJ2-6; D perhaps matches TRBD1 (6 bases). V lost 0 bases and J 4 bases, leaving 10 bases between the germline ends. The germline CDR1 and CDR2 sequences are ENHRY and SYGVKD. The length of the CDR3 is 16 residues. CDR3 sequence reads: CAISESGGTGANVLTF. The CDR3 DNA reads as TGTGCCATCAGTGAGTCAGGGGGTACCGGGGCCAACGTCCTGACTTTC.

The J gene is TRBJ1-5, the V gene TRBV6-1; 12 nucleotides align to TRBD1. V was clipped by 3 bases and J by 6 bases; unmatched bases: 3. CDR1 is MNHNS and CDR2 is SASEGT in the germline V gene. The CDR3 contains 15 residues. The CDR3 sequence is CASSEGQGAVQPQHF. CDR3 coding DNA: TGTGCCAGCAGTGAGGGACAGGGGGCGGTTCAGCCCCAGCATTTT.

This clonotype was found many times. The chain recombines TRBV20-1 with TRBJ2-7; D is perhaps TRBD2 (5 bases). The V and J ends lost 6 bases and 0 bases respectively, with 24 bases between them. Germline-derived CDR1 and CDR2 are DFQATT and SNEGSKA (reference sequence). The CDR3 is 17 residues long. The CDR3 is CSAYFFHSDLSSYEQYF. CDR3 nucleotide sequence: TGCAGTGCCTACTTTTTCCATAGCGATTTAAGCTCCTACGAGCAGTACTTC.

This clonotype was picked up a small number of times. The CDR3 protein is CASSSDDRGPNTGELFF. In nucleotides, the CDR3 is TGTGCCAGCAGCTCCGATGACAGGGGCCCAAACACCGGGGAGCTGTTTTTT. J is TRBJ2-2 and V is TRBV5-4, with TRBD1 identical over 8 bases. The CDR3 covers 17 residues. V gave up 3 bases and J gave up 2 bases; unmatched junction bases: 9. Germline values: CDR1 SGHNT, CDR2 YYREEE (reference sequence).

This clonotype has a count of ten or more. The chain employs TRBV12-3 or TRBV12-4 and TRBJ1-5; D gene uncertain. This CDR3 has 12 residues. V was shortened by 2 bases and J by 6 bases, with 5 bases between the two germline ends. CDR3 sequence (DNA): TGTGCCAGCAGTTTAAGTATTCAGCCCCAGCATTTT. Amino acids: CASSLSIQPQHF.

This clonotype was counted ten times or more. The chain combines TRBV11-3 with TRBJ2-1; 8 bases are shared with TRBD2. V dropped 0 bases and J dropped 6; count of bases not matched to a gene: 4. This CDR3 region has 15 residues. Germline CDR1 reads SGHNT; CDR2 reads YENEEA. CDR3 sequence reads: CASSLEAGGGNEQFF. Written as DNA, the CDR3 is TGTGCCAGCAGCTTAGAGGCGGGAGGAGGCAATGAGCAGTTCTTC.

The rearrangement joins TRBV11-2 to TRBJ1-5; D is undetermined. Germline CDR1 SGHAT, CDR2 FQNNGV. Trimming pared 5 bases from V and 2 bases from J, leaving 10 bases between. The CDR3 covers 14 residues. The CDR3 region is CASSRMAGNQPQHF. The CDR3 DNA reads TGTGCCAGCAGCCGGATGGCAGGCAATCAGCCCCAGCATTTT.

This clonotype occurred many times. The chain couples TRBV12-3 or TRBV12-4 to TRBJ2-5; perhaps TRBD1 as D (6 bases). This CDR3 is 14 amino acids long. Trimming stripped 10 bases from V and 2 bases from J, with 17 bases between. The CDR3 DNA follows: TGTGCCACTGACCGGGACAAAGGGCAAGAGACCCAGTACTTC. This translates into CATDRDKGQETQYF.

Many counts were recorded for this clonotype. The chain joins TRBV4-3 to TRBJ2-3; TRBD2 matches at 8 bases. The germline V gene encodes CDR1 LGHNA and CDR2 YSLEER. This CDR3 has 15 amino acids. V was clipped by 2 bases and J by 5 bases; unmatched bases: 6. The chain's CDR3 is CASSQLSGGKDTQYF. In DNA, the CDR3 is TGCGCCAGCAGCCAACTAAGCGGGGGAAAAGATACGCAGTATTTT.

Many counts were recorded for this clonotype. This rearrangement joins TRBV10-3 to TRBJ1-2, with D unclear. V lost 2 bases and J 4 bases, leaving 5 bases between the germline ends. The CDR3 is made up of 12 amino acids. The germline CDR1 and CDR2 sequences are ENHRY and SYGVKD. In DNA form, the CDR3 reads TGTGCCATCAGTGAGGGCTCCTATGGCTACACCTTC. Translating it yields CAISEGSYGYTF.